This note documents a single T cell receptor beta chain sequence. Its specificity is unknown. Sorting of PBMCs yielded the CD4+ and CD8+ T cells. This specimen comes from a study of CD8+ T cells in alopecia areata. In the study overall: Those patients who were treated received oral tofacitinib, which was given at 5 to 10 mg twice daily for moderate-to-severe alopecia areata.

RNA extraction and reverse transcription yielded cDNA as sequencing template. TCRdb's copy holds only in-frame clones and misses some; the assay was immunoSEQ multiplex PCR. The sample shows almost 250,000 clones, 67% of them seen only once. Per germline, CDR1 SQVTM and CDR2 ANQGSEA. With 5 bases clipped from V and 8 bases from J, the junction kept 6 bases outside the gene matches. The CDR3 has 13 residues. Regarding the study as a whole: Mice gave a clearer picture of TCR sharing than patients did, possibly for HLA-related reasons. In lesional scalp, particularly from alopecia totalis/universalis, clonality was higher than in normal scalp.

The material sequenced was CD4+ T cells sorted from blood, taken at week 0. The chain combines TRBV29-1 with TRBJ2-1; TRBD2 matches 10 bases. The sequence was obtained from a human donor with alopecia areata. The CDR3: CSVSGGAGDEQFF. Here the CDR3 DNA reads TGCAGCGTTAGCGGGGGGGCCGGGGATGAGCAGTTCTTC.